The 24 T cell receptor beta chains below all came from one sample that was sequenced in a study of T cells in Graves' hyperthyroidism and ophthalmopathy. Template material for amplifying TCR beta CDR3 regions consisted of RNA transcripts. An initial round of RT-PCR targeting the TCR CDR3 relied on the HTBI primer set. Each CDR3 protein is one row after TCRdb ran MiXCR on the multiplex PCR reads. The sample records about 360,000 distinct CDR3 sequences, around 13% being singletons. What was sequenced was blood. The receptors originated from a woman younger than 30 with Graves' hyperthyroidism.

The gene calls are TRBV11-2 and TRBJ2-2, with TRBD2 matching 10 bases. Germline CDR1 and CDR2: SGHAT and FQNNGV. Unmatched junction bases numbered 3, after V lost 2 bases and J lost 3 bases. The CDR3 consists of 16 residues. The DNA for the CDR3 is TGTGCCAGCAGCTTAACCCTAGCGGGAGACACCGGGGAGCTGTTTTTT. As protein: CASSLTLAGDTGELFF.

This clonotype was detected ten times or more. CDR3: CSASRDRREPQHF. In DNA form, the CDR3 reads TGCAGTGCTAGTAGGGACCGTCGTGAGCCCCAGCATTTT. The rearrangement uses TRBV20-1 and TRBJ1-5, with a weak D call TRBD1 (5 bases). The V end lost 3 bases, the J end lost 8 bases, and 14 bases lay between the germline ends. CDR3 size: 13 residues. Germline CDR1 reads DFQATT; CDR2 reads SNEGSKA (reference sequence).

The V and J genes are TRBV6-5 and TRBJ2-1, with D possibly TRBD2 on 7 matching bases. Per the germline V gene, CDR1 is MNHEY and CDR2 is SVGAGI. V lost 2 bases, J lost 0 bases, and 17 bases lay in between. CDR3 length: 18 residues. As DNA, the CDR3 is TGTGCCAGCAGTTACAGGGGCGGGGGCCTGAGCTCCTACAATGAGCAGTTCTTC. It translates to CASSYRGGGLSSYNEQFF.

This clonotype has ten or more counts. J is TRBJ1-5 and V is TRBV14, with D possibly being TRBD1 (5 bases). There are 14 residues in the CDR3. The V end lost 8 bases, the J end lost 4 bases, and 15 bases lay between the germline ends. The germline gives CDR1 SGHDN, CDR2 FVKESK. This chain's CDR3 is CASPPGGGNQPQHF. The CDR3 DNA follows: TGTGCCAGCCCTCCCGGGGGAGGTAATCAGCCCCAGCATTTT.

This clonotype was seen many times. The chain combines TRBV7-3 with TRBJ2-1; 7 positions agree with TRBD2. This CDR3 is 14 amino acids long. Trimming at V came to 2 bases and at J to 4 bases, leaving 2 bases not matched to a gene. Germline V lookup: CDR1 SGHTA, CDR2 FQGTGA. CDR3 coding DNA: TGTGCCAGCAGCTTAGGGGGGGGATACAATGAGCAGTTCTTC. It specifies CASSLGGGYNEQFF.

Of note for this clonotype: A single base separates this from a much larger clone, so it may be a read error. V and J are TRBV5-1 and TRBJ2-1; TRBD2 matches 8 bases. The CDR3 is made up of 16 amino acids. The germline V gene encodes CDR1 SGHRS and CDR2 YFSETQ. The CDR3 DNA is TGCGTCAGCAGCCCCATGAGAACTAGCGGCTACAATGAGCAGTTCTTC. It translates to CVSSPMRTSGYNEQFF.

The CDR3 spells CASSLAQGNGYTF. The DNA of the CDR3 is TGCGCCAGCAGCTTGGCCCAGGGAAATGGCTACACCTTC. The chain recombines TRBV5-1 with TRBJ1-2; TRBD1 is a possible D gene (5 bases). There are 13 residues in the CDR3. Germline values: CDR1 SGHRS, CDR2 YFSETQ. The V gene lost 0 bases and the J gene lost 6 bases, with 9 bases spanning the gap.

This clonotype was seen repeatedly, ten times or more. This chain uses TRBV7-3 with TRBJ2-1; TRBD2 might be the D (6 bases). From germline, CDR1 is SGHTA and CDR2 FQGTGA. The CDR3 is made up of 13 amino acids. V lost 8 bases and J lost 3, with 11 bases in between. CDR3 DNA sequence: TGTGCCAGCGCCGCCGGGAGCTACAATGAGCAGTTCTTC. Amino acid sequence: CASAAGSYNEQFF.

V and J are TRBV9 and TRBJ1-1; D remains unclear. V was cut by 1 base and J by 1 base, with 11 bases left in between. Germline V gene data show CDR1 as SGDLS and CDR2 as YYNGEE. The CDR3 spans 15 residues. CDR3 in DNA: TGTGCCAGCAGCGTACGGGGAAAGGGGAACACTGAAGCTTTCTTT. Its protein is CASSVRGKGNTEAFF.

This clonotype has at least ten counts. This chain uses TRBV6-2 or TRBV6-3 with TRBJ2-5, with 10 bases lining up with TRBD2. V lost 5 bases and J lost 1; bases outside the gene matches: 7. CDR1 and CDR2 from the germline V gene are MNHEY and SVGEGT. CDR3 size: 16 residues. This chain's CDR3 is CASSGWTSGLQETQYF. In DNA, the CDR3 is TGTGCCAGCAGTGGATGGACTAGCGGACTCCAAGAGACCCAGTACTTC.

This clonotype was observed at least ten times. The chain combines TRBV12-3 or TRBV12-4 with TRBJ1-3; D is uncertain. The CDR3 has 15 residues. Trimming left V 11 bases short and J 2 bases short, with 19 bases between. The CDR3 here is CAVAGPPGTGNTIYF. In DNA, the CDR3 is TGTGCCGTGGCTGGGCCCCCAGGCACTGGAAACACCATATATTTT.

This clonotype was counted at least ten times. The chain joins TRBV27 to TRBJ1-1; 10 bases match TRBD1. The CDR3 has 12 amino acids. V was pared by 10 bases and J by 4 bases, with 3 bases of the junction left unmatched. Germline values: CDR1 MNHEY, CDR2 SMNVEV (reference sequence). The CDR3 loop is CAIRTGGTEAFF. CDR3 DNA sequence: TGTGCCATTAGGACAGGGGGCACTGAAGCTTTCTTT.

The sample holds many counts of this clonotype. The gene calls are TRBV2 and TRBJ2-1; tentatively, D is TRBD2 (6 bases). The CDR3 sequence is 10 residues long. The V and J ends lost 10 bases and 12 bases respectively, with 13 bases between them. From germline, CDR1 is SNHLY and CDR2 FYNNEI. CDR3 in DNA: TGTGCCACGGCGGGGTTGGGGCAGTTCTTC. Its protein product is CATAGLGQFF.

This clonotype has ten or more counts. The chain links TRBV11-2 to TRBJ1-2; 8 bases agree with TRBD1. CDR1 is SGHAT, CDR2 FQNNGV, per germline. V was clipped by 0 bases and J by 7 bases; unmatched bases: 4. This CDR3 region has 14 residues. In DNA form, the CDR3 reads TGTGCCAGCAGCTTAGAGGCGACAGGGGTTGGCTACACCTTC. Protein: CASSLEATGVGYTF.

This clonotype has at least ten counts. The V call is TRBV15, the J call TRBJ2-4; 9 bases are shared with TRBD2. CDR1 LNHNV and CDR2 YYDKDF come from the germline V gene (reference sequence). The CDR3 runs to 18 residues. The trim removed 5 bases at V and 3 bases at J, leaving 14 bases unmatched. The CDR3 coding sequence is TGTGCCACCAGCGCACCTACGGCGGGGGGGGCCCTCAAAAACATTCAGTACTTC. Translating gives CATSAPTAGGALKNIQYF.

This clonotype was detected ten times or more. This chain connects TRBV6-2 or TRBV6-3 to TRBJ2-1; 15 bases align to TRBD2. CDR1 MNHEY and CDR2 SVGEGT come from the germline V gene. This CDR3 spans 15 amino acids. The junction had 3 bases not matched to a gene; V was cut back by 4 bases and J by 8 bases. CDR3 sequence: CASSSGLAGGHEQFF. The CDR3 DNA sequence: TGTGCCAGCAGTTCCGGACTAGCGGGGGGGCATGAGCAGTTCTTC.

This clonotype has a count of ten or more. The chain combines TRBV27 with TRBJ2-1; 7 bases line up with TRBD1. Per germline, CDR1 MNHEY and CDR2 SMNVEV (reference sequence). This CDR3 has 14 amino acids. V gave up 2 bases and J gave up 5 bases; unmatched junction bases: 3. The CDR3 DNA reads TGTGCCAGCAGTTTAGGGACAGCTAACAATGAGCAGTTCTTC. This gives the protein CASSLGTANNEQFF.

The chain couples TRBV19 to TRBJ1-5; TRBD1 is a possible D gene (5 bases). V was pared by 7 bases and J by 2 bases, with 15 bases between. Germline assignment: CDR1 LNHDA and CDR2 SQIVND (reference sequence). The length of the CDR3 is 15 residues. The CDR3 loop reads CASMWQGQGNQPQHF. CDR3 sequence (DNA): TGTGCCAGTATGTGGCAGGGTCAAGGCAATCAGCCCCAGCATTTT.

This clonotype showed up just once. The rearrangement links TRBV4-3 to TRBJ2-3, with D possibly matching TRBD1 (5 bases). CDR3 length: 16 residues. The germline V gene encodes CDR1 LGHNA and CDR2 YSLEER. V lost 4 bases and J lost 0, with 14 bases in between. For the CDR3, the DNA is TGCGCCAGCAGCCGAGGTTCTCAGGGTAGCACAGATACGCAGTATTTT. Amino acid sequence: CASSRGSQGSTDTQYF.

This clonotype was counted ten times or more. The chain recombines TRBV29-1 with TRBJ1-3, with TRBD1 as a possible D gene (5 bases). V was cut by 2 bases and J by 0 bases, with 11 bases left in between. In germline, CDR1 is SQVTM, CDR2 ANQGSEA. The CDR3 totals 15 residues. DNA of the CDR3: TGCAGCGTTGAACAGTGGGGCCCCTCTGGAAACACCATATATTTT. It yields the protein CSVEQWGPSGNTIYF.

This clonotype was detected a few times. The chain is built from TRBV6-4 and TRBJ2-2; D is possibly TRBD1 (5 bases). V shed 0 bases and J shed 5 bases, with 7 bases lying between them. The CDR3 has 14 amino acids. The V gene's germline CDR1 is MRHNA and CDR2 SNTAGT. The CDR3 sequence: CASSDSPGTGELFF. The CDR3 region has the DNA TGTGCCAGCAGTGACTCCCCAGGGACCGGGGAGCTGTTTTTT.

Notes on this clonotype: A read error may produce the germline difference seen at one junction end. This chain links TRBV7-7 with TRBJ2-1, with 7 nucleotides matching TRBD1. The CDR3 extends over 12 amino acids. Germline V CDR1 and CDR2: SSHAT, FNYEAQ (reference sequence). The CDR3 DNA sequence: TGTGCTAGCAGCACAGGGGCCGGTGAGCAGTTCTTC. This sequence encodes CASSTGAGEQFF.

In its sample, this clonotype was seen many times. The chain uses TRBV28 and TRBJ1-1; the D is unclear. Germline V gives CDR1 MDHEN, CDR2 SYDVKM. There are 13 residues in the CDR3. This CDR3 reads CAAAVEENTEAFF. The CDR3 coding sequence is TGTGCTGCAGCGGTTGAAGAGAACACTGAAGCTTTCTTT. Full variable domain (missing parts from reference TRBV28 and TRBJ1-1): DVKVTQSSRYLVKRTGEKVFLECVQDMDHENMFWYRQDPGLGLRLIYFSYDVKMKEKGDIPEGYSVSREKKERFSLILESASTNQTSMYLCAAAVEENTEAFFGQGTRLTVV.

This clonotype was detected a few times. The V and J genes are TRBV19 and TRBJ1-3, with D possibly TRBD1 on 5 matching bases. CDR1 is LNHDA, CDR2 SQIVND, per germline (reference sequence). Trimming cost V 3 bases and J 3 bases, with 15 bases left between them. CDR3 length: 16 amino acids. For the CDR3, the DNA is TGTGCCAGTAGTATGCTGGCCAGGGATTATGGAAACACCATATATTTT. Protein product: CASSMLARDYGNTIYF.